This T cell receptor beta chain came from a study of cytomegalovirus exposure and HLA in healthy donors. Study results and limitations: Follow-up analysis found HLA locus-dependent TCR association rates, highest for DRB1 and lowest for HLA-C. A previous analysis found most TCR beta V segments productive roughly 90% or roughly 30% of the time.

Researchers ran the PCR with 60 Vbeta and 13 Jbeta primers. Profiling relied on immunoSEQ multiplex PCR, and the TCRdb table lists in-frame clones only, not all of them. This sample has about 60,000 clones, with 70% to 90% found just once. As to this clone: Antigen: not known.

This CDR3 spans 14 amino acids. CDR1 is LGHNA and CDR2 is YNFKEQ in the germline V gene. V was trimmed by 1 base and J by 4 bases, leaving 7 bases between them. The receptor's source is a man aged 18-30 years in good health and CMV-seronegative. Material: PBMCs. The chain couples TRBV4-2 to TRBJ2-2; tentatively, D is TRBD1 (6 bases). CDR3: CASSQGTVTGELFF. In DNA form, the CDR3 reads TGTGCCAGCAGCCAAGGGACAGTCACCGGGGAGCTGTTTTTT.